This T cell receptor (beta chain) was captured by sequencing in a study of shared clonotypes between healthy human individuals. Study observations and caveats: Only blood samples were collected, and tissue repertoires likely differ. Non-shared clonotypes had lower generation probabilities than clonotypes shared by all four sorted-subset donors.

This clone was picked up one time. Its specificity is not known. One junction end does not reproduce the germline sequence, and a read error may be involved. Germline V lookup: CDR1 SSHAT, CDR2 FNYEAQ (reference sequence). The CDR3 spans 14 residues. Naive CD8 cells lacked CD45RO, underwent positive selection for CCR7 and left out terminally differentiated effector memory CD45RA+ cells. Execution of the assay was at deep level. Produced via immunoSEQ multiplex PCR; TCRdb's table is partial and in-frame only. The sample carries about 820,000 clones, 90% to 95% recorded once. The TCR was taken from a man aged 25 to 40 in good health. The sequencing input was naive CD8+ T cells sorted from blood. This sequence joins TRBV7-7 and TRBJ2-2; D gene uncertain. The CDR3 nucleotides read TGTGCTAGCAGCTTAGCCGAAAACACCGGGGAGCTGTTTTTT. Translated: CASSLAENTGELFF.